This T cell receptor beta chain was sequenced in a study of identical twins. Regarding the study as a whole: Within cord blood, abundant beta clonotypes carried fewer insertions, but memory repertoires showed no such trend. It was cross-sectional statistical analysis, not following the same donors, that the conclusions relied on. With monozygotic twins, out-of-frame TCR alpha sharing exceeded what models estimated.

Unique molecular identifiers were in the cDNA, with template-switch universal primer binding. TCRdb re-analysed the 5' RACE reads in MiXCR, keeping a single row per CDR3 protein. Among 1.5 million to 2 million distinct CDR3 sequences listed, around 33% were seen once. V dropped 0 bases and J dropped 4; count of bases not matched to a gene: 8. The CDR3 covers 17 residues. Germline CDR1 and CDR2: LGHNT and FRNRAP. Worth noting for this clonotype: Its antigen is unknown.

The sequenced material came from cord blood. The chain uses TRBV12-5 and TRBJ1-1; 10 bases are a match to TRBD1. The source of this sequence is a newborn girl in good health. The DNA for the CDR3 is TGTGCTAGTGGTTTGGTAGGACAGGGGGGTTCAATCACTGAAGCTTTCTTT. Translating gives CASGLVGQGGSITEAFF.